This is a list of T cell receptor beta chains from one sample in a study of identical twins. One entry per CDR3 protein results from TCRdb running MiXCR on the 5' RACE reads. The sample has under 900,000 distinct CDR3 sequences; around a sixth are singletons. The sample was also linked to a second study, of T cells expressing NK-cell markers.

Sample: PBMCs. The receptor set was obtained from a woman aged 18-35 years in good health. CDR3s include the opening cysteine and the closing phenylalanine or tryptophan. D genes are given only for firm matches. Not all rows give a size; the values are once, few, many and, for expanded clones, a class.

j_call | clone_size | d_call | v_call | cdr3_aa | cdr3_nt
TRBJ2-3 | NA | NA | TRBV5-1 | CASKGGAPTDTQYF | TGCGCCAGCAAAGGGGGGGCGCCCACAGATACGCAGTATTTT
TRBJ1-5 | few | NA | TRBV2 | CASSVGPANQPQHF | TGTGCCAGCAGTGTTGGTCCGGCCAATCAGCCCCAGCATTTT
TRBJ2-3 | NA | NA | TRBV5-1 | CASSPYRTDTQYF | TGCGCCAGCAGCCCATACCGCACAGATACGCAGTATTTT
TRBJ2-1 | many | TRBD2 | TRBV12-3/TRBV12-4 | CASSLMAGGDEQFF | TGTGCCAGCAGTTTAATGGCGGGAGGGGATGAGCAGTTCTTC
TRBJ2-1 | NA | NA | TRBV19 | CASQTSRGQFF | TGTGCCAGTCAGACTAGTCGCGGGCAGTTCTTC
TRBJ1-1 | few | NA | TRBV5-1 | CASSLEDRRNTEAFF | TGCGCCAGCAGCTTGGAGGATAGAAGGAACACTGAAGCTTTCTTT
TRBJ1-4 | NA | TRBD1 | TRBV11-3 | CASSLPDRGREKLFF | TGTGCCAGCAGCTTACCCGACAGGGGACGCGAAAAACTGTTTTTT
TRBJ2-4 | NA | TRBD1 | TRBV7-9 | CASSFWTGLAKNIQYF | TGTGCCAGCAGCTTCTGGACAGGTTTAGCCAAAAACATTCAGTACTTC
TRBJ2-7 | few | NA | TRBV10-3 | CAINISGGTRGEQYF | TGTGCCATCAATATTTCGGGGGGCACACGTGGAGAGCAGTACTTC
TRBJ2-2 | once | NA | TRBV7-3 | CASRWAGNTGELFF | TGTGCCAGCCGGTGGGCAGGGAACACCGGGGAGCTGTTTTTT
TRBJ1-4 | many | NA | TRBV12-3/TRBV12-4 | CASSSNEKLFF | TGTGCCAGCAGTTCGAATGAAAAACTGTTTTTT
TRBJ1-1 | few | NA | TRBV7-9 | CASSPPRGSIPEAFF | TGTGCCAGCAGCCCGCCTCGCGGATCGATCCCTGAAGCTTTCTTT
TRBJ1-1 | NA | NA | TRBV7-6 | CASSLHDRLNTEAFF | TGTGCCAGCAGCTTACATGACAGGCTGAACACTGAAGCTTTCTTT
TRBJ2-7 | few | TRBD2 | TRBV9 | CASSVSASGGAYEQYF | TGTGCCAGCAGCGTATCTGCTAGCGGGGGGGCCTACGAGCAGTACTTC
TRBJ2-1 | NA | NA | TRBV7-9 | CASSSHLTGFDNEQFF | TGTGCCAGCAGCTCCCACCTTACAGGGTTTGACAATGAGCAGTTCTTC
TRBJ2-7 | few | TRBD1 | TRBV10-3 | CAISGGQGSSYEQYF | TGTGCCATCAGTGGGGGACAGGGATCGTCCTACGAGCAGTACTTC
TRBJ2-5 | NA | TRBD2 | TRBV24-1 | CATSDRGGGETQYF | TGTGCCACCAGTGATCGAGGCGGGGGAGAGACCCAGTACTTC
TRBJ1-4 | NA | TRBD1 | TRBV7-2 | CASSLFRGSEKLFF | TGTGCCAGCAGCTTATTCAGGGGGTCCGAAAAACTGTTTTTT
TRBJ2-1 | few | TRBD2 | TRBV12-3/TRBV12-4 | CASRLLAGGGEQFF | TGTGCCAGCCGCTTACTAGCGGGGGGCGGGGAGCAGTTCTTC
TRBJ2-2 | NA | TRBD2 | TRBV5-1 | CASCPLAGVLTGELFF | TGCGCCAGCTGCCCATTAGCGGGAGTTCTCACCGGGGAGCTGTTTTTT
TRBJ1-2 | NA | NA | TRBV4-3 | CASSQAMTGSLYGYTF | TGCGCCAGCAGCCAAGCCATGACAGGTTCCCTTTATGGCTACACCTTC
TRBJ2-7 | many | TRBD2 | TRBV20-1 | CSATRGLAGPSEQYF | TGCAGTGCTACCCGAGGACTAGCGGGACCCTCCGAGCAGTACTTC
TRBJ1-1 | NA | NA | TRBV20-1 | CSARDGRPNTEAFF | TGCAGTGCTAGAGATGGGCGTCCCAACACTGAAGCTTTCTTT